The 17 T cell receptor beta chains given below trace back to one sample, sequenced in a study of T cells in Graves' hyperthyroidism and ophthalmopathy. RNA transcripts provided the source from which TCR beta CDR3 regions were amplified. Carried out on the TCR CDR3, a first-round RT-PCR used the HTBI primer set. Each CDR3 protein gets one entry after TCRdb re-called the multiplex PCR reads with MiXCR. Of about 600,000 distinct CDR3 sequences in the sample, around 16% were seen once. Sequenced sample: blood. The receptors stem from a woman in her forties with Graves' ophthalmopathy.

This clonotype was counted ten times or more. This sequence joins TRBV5-5 and TRBJ1-1, with TRBD1 identical over 7 bases. Per the germline V gene, CDR1 is SGHKS and CDR2 is YYEKEE (reference sequence). V lost 0 bases, J lost 4 bases, and 18 bases stayed unmatched. The CDR3 is 19 residues long. The CDR3 spells CASSLAWIDRVIGGTEAFF. DNA of the CDR3: TGTGCCAGCAGCTTGGCTTGGATCGACAGGGTAATTGGAGGCACTGAAGCTTTCTTT.

This clonotype appeared many times. The chain uses TRBV7-8 and TRBJ2-1, with 10 bases that match TRBD2. V gave up 5 bases and J gave up 4 bases; unmatched junction bases: 2. The CDR3 has 14 amino acids. Germline lookup yields CDR1 SGHVS and CDR2 FQNEAQ. The CDR3 nucleotides are TGTGCCAGCAGCACGGGACTAGCGTACAATGAGCAGTTCTTC. Its translation is CASSTGLAYNEQFF.

V gene TRBV30 combines with J gene TRBJ1-5; D gene ambiguous. Germline CDR1 GTSNPN, CDR2 SVGIG (reference sequence). The V end lost 1 base, the J end lost 6 bases, and 13 bases lay between the germline ends. The CDR3 consists of 14 residues. As DNA, the CDR3 is TGTGCCTGGAGTGAAGGACCCGTAGGTCAGCCCCAGCATTTT. Residues: CAWSEGPVGQPQHF.

V usage is TRBV6-2 or TRBV6-3 and J usage is TRBJ2-1; perhaps TRBD2 as D (6 bases). This CDR3 is 15 amino acids long. Germline CDR1 and CDR2: MNHEY and SVGEGT. V lost 11 bases, J lost 0 bases, and 17 bases lay in between. CDR3 sequence reads: CAGLRERVSYNEQFF. CDR3 nucleotide sequence: TGTGCCGGTTTACGGGAGAGGGTCTCCTACAATGAGCAGTTCTTC.

This clonotype occurred many times. The J gene is TRBJ2-1, the V gene TRBV6-2 or TRBV6-3; tentatively, D is TRBD1 (6 bases). V gave up 6 bases and J gave up 9 bases, with 21 bases separating them. The CDR3 sequence is 15 residues long. The germline V gene encodes CDR1 MNHEY and CDR2 SVGEGT. The CDR3 loop is CASSPNRVDTCEQFF. DNA for the CDR3: TGTGCCAGCAGCCCCAACAGGGTCGACACCTGTGAGCAGTTCTTC.

This clonotype was seen a handful of times. The junction departs from germline at one end; a sequencing error may be responsible. The rearrangement uses TRBV2 and TRBJ2-2; TRBD1 agrees at 8 bases. Germline assignment: CDR1 SNHLY and CDR2 FYNNEI. The CDR3 spans 16 residues. CDR3 in DNA: TGTGCCGGCAGTGCCTACAGGGGGAGCAACACCGGGGAGCTGTTTTTT. Protein product: CAGSAYRGSNTGELFF.

This clonotype was found a few times. This rearrangement joins TRBV12-3 or TRBV12-4 to TRBJ1-3; TRBD1 agrees at 8 bases. The CDR3 is made up of 13 amino acids. After removal of 3 bases from V and 7 bases from J, the junction contained 2 bases not matched to a gene. The CDR3 DNA reads as TGTGCCAGCAGTTTTCAGGGGGCGAACACCATATATTTT. This translates into CASSFQGANTIYF.

The J gene is TRBJ2-1, the V gene TRBV2; TRBD2 matches at 8 bases. The CDR3 spans 14 residues. The V segment lost 8 bases and the J segment 8 bases; nucleotides outside the gene matches: 11. Germline values: CDR1 SNHLY, CDR2 FYNNEI. The CDR3 bases are TGTGCCAGCCGTCCCGGGACTAGGGGCGATGAGCAGTTCTTC. Translating gives CASRPGTRGDEQFF.

This clonotype was seen ten or more times. The chain couples TRBV7-9 to TRBJ2-2, with D unclear. Germline lookup yields CDR1 SEHNR and CDR2 FQNEAQ (reference sequence). V was cut by 3 bases and J by 3 bases, with 8 bases left in between. The CDR3 spans 14 residues. CDR3: CASSFPADTGELFF. CDR3 nucleotide sequence: TGTGCCAGCAGCTTCCCGGCCGACACCGGGGAGCTGTTTTTT.

There are many counts of this clonotype. The junction does not match germline at one end; this may be a read error. V gene TRBV5-1 combines with J gene TRBJ1-1; TRBD1 might be the D (5 bases). Germline V lookup: CDR1 SGHRS, CDR2 YFSETQ. The length of the CDR3 is 14 residues. CDR3 protein: CASSFGGGNTEAFF. CDR3 sequence (DNA): TGTGCCAGCAGCTTTGGGGGGGGGAACACTGAAGCTTTCTTT.

This clonotype was seen a handful of times. J is TRBJ2-1 and V is TRBV12-3 or TRBV12-4; TRBD2 matches 8 bases. CDR3 length equals 16 residues. V lost 6 bases, J lost 2 bases, and 9 bases stayed unmatched. CDR3 region: CASSSIAGFTYNEQFF. In DNA, the CDR3 is TGTGCCAGCAGCTCAATAGCGGGGTTTACCTACAATGAGCAGTTCTTC.

Ten or more counts support this clonotype. This chain joins TRBV6-1 and TRBJ1-1; D not resolved. Germline values: CDR1 MNHNS, CDR2 SASEGT. The CDR3 is made up of 12 amino acids. Trimming shortened V by 7 bases and J by 10 bases, and 16 bases separated the two germline ends. Here the CDR3 DNA reads TGTGCCAGCAATCCGTCGGACGGTCGAGCTTTCTTT. It yields the protein CASNPSDGRAFF.

This clonotype was detected a few times. The chain links TRBV29-1 to TRBJ2-3; TRBD2 matches at 8 bases. V was clipped by 1 base and J by 6 bases; unmatched bases: 9. The CDR3 loop spans 15 amino acids. CDR1 and CDR2 from the germline V gene are SQVTM and ANQGSEA. The CDR3 region is CSVEGSAGGGDTQYF. DNA for the CDR3: TGCAGCGTTGAAGGAAGTGCGGGAGGCGGGGATACGCAGTATTTT.

The chain couples TRBV19 to TRBJ2-3, with a tentative D call TRBD1 (6 bases). V was clipped by 7 bases and J by 2 bases, with 16 bases between them. The CDR3 spans 15 residues. Germline V gene sequence: CDR1 LNHDA, CDR2 SQIVND (reference sequence). DNA for the CDR3: TGTGCCAGTACGGACGGGGACACATACACAGATACGCAGTATTTT. Translating gives CASTDGDTYTDTQYF. Variable domain in full (rest from reference TRBV19 and TRBJ2-3): DGGITQSPKYLFRKEGQNVTLSCEQNLNHDAMYWYRQDPGQGLRLIYYSQIVNDFQKGDIAEGYSVSREKKESFPLTVTSAQKNPTAFYLCASTDGDTYTDTQYFGPGTRLTVL.

This clonotype has ten or more counts. CDR3 nucleotides: TGTGCCAGCAGCCACGTCGGGTACACTGAAGCTTTCTTT. Its translation: CASSHVGYTEAFF. This chain joins TRBV3-1 and TRBJ1-1; no clear D gene. Trimming left V 3 bases short and J 3 bases short, with 8 bases between. This CDR3 region has 13 residues. Germline-derived CDR1 and CDR2 are LGHDT and YNNKEL (reference sequence).

This clonotype was seen at least ten times. The chain recombines TRBV2 with TRBJ2-5; D remains unclear. This CDR3 has 15 residues. V was cut by 4 bases and J by 2 bases, with 14 bases left in between. Germline V gene data show CDR1 as SNHLY and CDR2 as FYNNEI. The CDR3 bases are TGTGCCAGCAGTGCCGGGCTGGGCCGTCAAGAGACCCAGTACTTC. Encoded protein: CASSAGLGRQETQYF.

This clonotype has at least ten counts. The V gene is TRBV5-1, the J gene TRBJ1-1, with a tentative D call TRBD1 (5 bases). Between the trimmed V and J ends, which lost 3 bases and 3 bases, there was a span of 9 bases. CDR1 and CDR2 from the germline V gene are SGHRS and YFSETQ. This CDR3 is built from 13 residues. CDR3 residues: CASSSQGYTEAFF. In nucleotides, the CDR3 is TGCGCCAGCAGCTCCCAGGGTTACACTGAAGCTTTCTTT.